This is a list of T cell receptor beta chains from one sample in a study of human T cells and chemical hapten exposure. TCRdb passed the RACE reads through MiXCR, listing each CDR3 protein once. The sample holds 80,000 to 95,000 distinct CDR3 sequences; roughly 9.1% are singletons and the top ten take 3.6%. The material sequenced was whole blood, taken in connection with sensitization to the hapten diphenylcyclopropenone (DPC). These TCRs come from a middle-aged woman with alopecia areata. Some clones in this sample may be carry-over from other donors' samples. The CDR3 runs from the conserved cysteine through the conserved F or W. Each record gives: V gene, J gene, clone size, D gene, CDR3 DNA, CDR3 protein. The D gene is left open where the match is weak. The size of a clone is reported for some rows only, either as once, few or many, or as a class for expanded clones.

TRBV3-1	TRBJ2-7	few	NA	TGTGCCAGCAGCTTGCGGGGCGAGAGGTACGAGCAGTACTTC	CASSLRGERYEQYF
TRBV10-3	TRBJ2-4	many	NA	TGTGCCATCAGTAGGGGAGTCGAAAACATTCAGTACTTC	CAISRGVENIQYF
TRBV6-4	TRBJ2-7	many	NA	TGTGCCAGCCAGGGCTACGAGCAGTACTTC	CASQGYEQYF
TRBV27	TRBJ1-5	NA	NA	TGTGCCAGCAGTCTCCGACAGGAGGATCAGCCCCAGCATTTT	CASSLRQEDQPQHF
TRBV27	TRBJ1-6	NA	NA	TGTGCCAGCAGTCCCCGACAGTATAATTCACCCCTCCACTTT	CASSPRQYNSPLHF
TRBV10-3	TRBJ2-3	many	TRBD2	TGTGCCATCAGTCGATCTGAGCGGGGAACTAGCACAGATACGCAGTATTTT	CAISRSERGTSTDTQYF
TRBV12-5	TRBJ2-3	NA	NA	TGTGCTAGTGGTTTGGGGTTCACAGATACGCAGTATTTT	CASGLGFTDTQYF
TRBV18	TRBJ1-6	NA	TRBD1	TGTGCCAGCTCACCCGTGAGACAGGGATATTCACCCCTCCACTTT	CASSPVRQGYSPLHF
TRBV7-6	TRBJ2-5	many	TRBD2	TGTGCCAGCAGCCTGGGACTGGGACTAGCGGGGATTTTCCAAGAGACCCAGTACTTC	CASSLGLGLAGIFQETQYF
TRBV6-2/TRBV6-3	TRBJ1-1	NA	NA	TGTGCCAGCAGTTACTCCAGTGTTCAACGGGGGACTGAAGCTTTCTTT	CASSYSSVQRGTEAFF
TRBV5-5	TRBJ2-6	many	NA	TGTGCCAGCAGCTTGGCTGGGGGGGCCAACGTCCTGACTTTC	CASSLAGGANVLTF
TRBV7-2	TRBJ2-5	many	NA	TGTGCCAGCAGCTTAAATTCCGCTGGGACCCAGTACTTC	CASSLNSAGTQYF
TRBV18	TRBJ1-1	many	TRBD1	TGTGCCAGCTCAACCGGACAGGGAAACACTGAAGCTTTCTTT	CASSTGQGNTEAFF
TRBV6-6	TRBJ2-1	many	TRBD1	TGTGCCAGCAGTTACTCTTTACAGGGGGGAGATGAGCAGTTCTTC	CASSYSLQGGDEQFF
TRBV20-1	TRBJ2-3	many	TRBD2	TGCAGTGCAGGGGTCCCTAGCGGCCTCACAGATACGCAGTATTTT	CSAGVPSGLTDTQYF
TRBV6-2/TRBV6-3	TRBJ1-3	many	NA	TGTGCCAGCAGCGTCGACAACGCCTCTGGAAACACCATATATTTT	CASSVDNASGNTIYF
TRBV9	TRBJ1-1	few	NA	TGTGCCAGCAGCAAAACCTGGCGCCGGGACACTGAAGCTTTCTTT	CASSKTWRRDTEAFF
TRBV6-1	TRBJ2-3	NA	TRBD1	TGTGCCAGCAGTGTATCCCGGGACAGGGTGGATACGCAGTATTTT	CASSVSRDRVDTQYF
TRBV7-8	TRBJ2-1	few	TRBD1	TGTGCCAGCAGCTTAGACCTGACAGGGAATGGCGATGAGCAGTTCTTC	CASSLDLTGNGDEQFF
TRBV7-2	TRBJ1-6	few	NA	TGTGCCAGCTCAACCGGGACAAAGGGTTCACCCCTCCACTTT	CASSTGTKGSPLHF
TRBV7-9	TRBJ1-2	many	NA	TGTGCCAGCAGCTCGGGACGGTGGCTCTATGGCTACACCTTC	CASSSGRWLYGYTF
TRBV5-5	TRBJ1-6	NA	NA	TGTGCCAGCAGCTCCCAAGGGGGCTATAATTCACCCCTCCACTTT	CASSSQGGYNSPLHF
TRBV5-4	TRBJ2-3	NA	TRBD2	TGTGCCAGCAGAACCGGGACTAGCCGCTCTAGCACAGATACGCAGTATTTT	CASRTGTSRSSTDTQYF
TRBV28	TRBJ1-6	few	NA	TGTGCCAGCAGTCAACTTGCCGTCACCCTCCACTTT	CASSQLAVTLHF
TRBV9	TRBJ2-1	few	NA	TGTGCCAGCAGCGTAAAGGAGACAGCTTTCTCCTACAATGAGCAGTTCTTC	CASSVKETAFSYNEQFF
TRBV4-1	TRBJ2-5	NA	TRBD2	TGCGCCAGCAGCCAAGAGCGGGGGACCCCGTACCAAGAGACCCAGTACTTC	CASSQERGTPYQETQYF
TRBV6-4	TRBJ1-1	many	TRBD1	TGTGCCAGCAGTGACGCAGGGGGAACTGAAGCTTTCTTT	CASSDAGGTEAFF
TRBV4-3	TRBJ2-1	many	TRBD1	TGCGCCAGCAGCCAAACAGGGGATTGGCAAGACAATGAGCAGTTCTTC	CASSQTGDWQDNEQFF
TRBV3-1	TRBJ1-2	many	NA	TGTGCCAGCAGCCAAGATTGGGAGGGTCGCTATGGCTACACCTTC	CASSQDWEGRYGYTF
TRBV4-1	TRBJ2-2	few	NA	TGCGCCAGCAGCCAAGCTCCCAGGGGAGATCGGGAGCTGTTTTTT	CASSQAPRGDRELFF
TRBV29-1	TRBJ2-3	NA	TRBD1	TGCAGCGTGATCAGGGGGACGCAGTATTTT	CSVIRGTQYF
TRBV10-3	TRBJ1-2	many	NA	TGTGCCACCGATGACGGGTCCAACTATGGCTACACCTTC	CATDDGSNYGYTF
TRBV11-2	TRBJ2-1	many	NA	TGTGCCAGCAGCCCCAACCGAAATGAGCAGTTCTTC	CASSPNRNEQFF
TRBV29-1	TRBJ1-1	few	NA	TGCAGCGTTGAGGAAGGGTTCATGAACACTGAAGCTTTCTTT	CSVEEGFMNTEAFF
TRBV7-9	TRBJ1-2	many	TRBD1	TGTGCCAGCAGCCCCCCCGCCCCCGGGACAGCCTATGGCTACACCTTC	CASSPPAPGTAYGYTF
TRBV6-5	TRBJ2-1	many	NA	TGTGCCAGCAGTTTAGGACCCCCGAGCTCCTACAATGAGCAGTTCTTC	CASSLGPPSSYNEQFF
TRBV27	TRBJ2-5	many	TRBD1	TGTGCCAGCAGTGGACAGGGGAAGAGAGAGACCCAGTACTTC	CASSGQGKRETQYF
TRBV18	TRBJ1-2	NA	NA	TGTGCCAGCTCACCACCCCCGGCTATCTATGGCTACACCTTC	CASSPPPAIYGYTF
TRBV6-2/TRBV6-3	TRBJ2-7	many	NA	TGTGCCAGCAGTTACGAGGGGGTTGGCTCCTACGAGCAGTACTTC	CASSYEGVGSYEQYF
TRBV19	TRBJ1-4	NA	NA	TGTGCCAGTAGTAAAGGATACAGGACGAGCGAAAAACTGTTTTTT	CASSKGYRTSEKLFF
TRBV5-8	TRBJ1-1	many	NA	TGTGCCAGCAGCTTCCATTATTCGGCTAGCGAAGCTTTCTTT	CASSFHYSASEAFF
TRBV27	TRBJ2-7	many	TRBD1	TGTGCCAGCAGCCCCCGACAGGGCCCCACCTACGAGCAGTACTTC	CASSPRQGPTYEQYF
TRBV10-3	TRBJ1-3	few	NA	TGTGCCATCATCGGTACGGGCTCAGGAAACACCATATATTTT	CAIIGTGSGNTIYF
TRBV27	TRBJ2-7	NA	TRBD1	TGTGCCAGCAGTCCCTCGGGACAGGGGGGCGAGCAGTACTTC	CASSPSGQGGEQYF
TRBV24-1	TRBJ2-2	many	TRBD1	TGTGCCACCCAGACAGGGGTATACACCGGGGAGCTGTTTTTT	CATQTGVYTGELFF
TRBV6-2/TRBV6-3	TRBJ1-2	many	TRBD1	TGTGCCAGCAGGCCGCCCTCGACAGGGACCTATGGCTACACCTTC	CASRPPSTGTYGYTF
TRBV2	TRBJ2-1	few	TRBD1	TGTGCCAGCAGCCGGGACAGGGGTGTCGATGAGCAGTTCTTC	CASSRDRGVDEQFF
TRBV19	TRBJ2-7	NA	TRBD1	TGTGCCAGTCAAGGGGGGCAGGGGGCTTCCTACGAGCAGTACTTC	CASQGGQGASYEQYF
TRBV11-2	TRBJ1-4	NA	NA	TGTGCCAGCAGCCCCCCGCAGCGGACTAATGAAAAACTGTTTTTT	CASSPPQRTNEKLFF
TRBV28	TRBJ1-5	few	NA	TGTGCCAGCAGGCAGGATTTGGGCCAGCCCCAGCATTTT	CASRQDLGQPQHF
TRBV6-5	TRBJ1-1	many	TRBD1	TGTGCCAGCAGCCGCGACAGGGGGAAAACTGAAGCTTTCTTT	CASSRDRGKTEAFF
TRBV11-2	TRBJ1-6	few	NA	TGTGCCAGCAGCTCTACATCGGGGTCACCCCTCCACTTT	CASSSTSGSPLHF
TRBV20-1	TRBJ1-1	few	TRBD1	TGCAGTGCTAGACAGGGGGACACTGAAGCTTTCTTT	CSARQGDTEAFF
TRBV25-1	TRBJ1-2	few	NA	TGTGCCAGCAGTAAGGGCTATGGCTACACCTTC	CASSKGYGYTF
TRBV6-1	TRBJ1-1	NA	TRBD1	TGTGCCAGCAGTGAGCTGGGGACAGTGAAAGCTTTCTTT	CASSELGTVKAFF